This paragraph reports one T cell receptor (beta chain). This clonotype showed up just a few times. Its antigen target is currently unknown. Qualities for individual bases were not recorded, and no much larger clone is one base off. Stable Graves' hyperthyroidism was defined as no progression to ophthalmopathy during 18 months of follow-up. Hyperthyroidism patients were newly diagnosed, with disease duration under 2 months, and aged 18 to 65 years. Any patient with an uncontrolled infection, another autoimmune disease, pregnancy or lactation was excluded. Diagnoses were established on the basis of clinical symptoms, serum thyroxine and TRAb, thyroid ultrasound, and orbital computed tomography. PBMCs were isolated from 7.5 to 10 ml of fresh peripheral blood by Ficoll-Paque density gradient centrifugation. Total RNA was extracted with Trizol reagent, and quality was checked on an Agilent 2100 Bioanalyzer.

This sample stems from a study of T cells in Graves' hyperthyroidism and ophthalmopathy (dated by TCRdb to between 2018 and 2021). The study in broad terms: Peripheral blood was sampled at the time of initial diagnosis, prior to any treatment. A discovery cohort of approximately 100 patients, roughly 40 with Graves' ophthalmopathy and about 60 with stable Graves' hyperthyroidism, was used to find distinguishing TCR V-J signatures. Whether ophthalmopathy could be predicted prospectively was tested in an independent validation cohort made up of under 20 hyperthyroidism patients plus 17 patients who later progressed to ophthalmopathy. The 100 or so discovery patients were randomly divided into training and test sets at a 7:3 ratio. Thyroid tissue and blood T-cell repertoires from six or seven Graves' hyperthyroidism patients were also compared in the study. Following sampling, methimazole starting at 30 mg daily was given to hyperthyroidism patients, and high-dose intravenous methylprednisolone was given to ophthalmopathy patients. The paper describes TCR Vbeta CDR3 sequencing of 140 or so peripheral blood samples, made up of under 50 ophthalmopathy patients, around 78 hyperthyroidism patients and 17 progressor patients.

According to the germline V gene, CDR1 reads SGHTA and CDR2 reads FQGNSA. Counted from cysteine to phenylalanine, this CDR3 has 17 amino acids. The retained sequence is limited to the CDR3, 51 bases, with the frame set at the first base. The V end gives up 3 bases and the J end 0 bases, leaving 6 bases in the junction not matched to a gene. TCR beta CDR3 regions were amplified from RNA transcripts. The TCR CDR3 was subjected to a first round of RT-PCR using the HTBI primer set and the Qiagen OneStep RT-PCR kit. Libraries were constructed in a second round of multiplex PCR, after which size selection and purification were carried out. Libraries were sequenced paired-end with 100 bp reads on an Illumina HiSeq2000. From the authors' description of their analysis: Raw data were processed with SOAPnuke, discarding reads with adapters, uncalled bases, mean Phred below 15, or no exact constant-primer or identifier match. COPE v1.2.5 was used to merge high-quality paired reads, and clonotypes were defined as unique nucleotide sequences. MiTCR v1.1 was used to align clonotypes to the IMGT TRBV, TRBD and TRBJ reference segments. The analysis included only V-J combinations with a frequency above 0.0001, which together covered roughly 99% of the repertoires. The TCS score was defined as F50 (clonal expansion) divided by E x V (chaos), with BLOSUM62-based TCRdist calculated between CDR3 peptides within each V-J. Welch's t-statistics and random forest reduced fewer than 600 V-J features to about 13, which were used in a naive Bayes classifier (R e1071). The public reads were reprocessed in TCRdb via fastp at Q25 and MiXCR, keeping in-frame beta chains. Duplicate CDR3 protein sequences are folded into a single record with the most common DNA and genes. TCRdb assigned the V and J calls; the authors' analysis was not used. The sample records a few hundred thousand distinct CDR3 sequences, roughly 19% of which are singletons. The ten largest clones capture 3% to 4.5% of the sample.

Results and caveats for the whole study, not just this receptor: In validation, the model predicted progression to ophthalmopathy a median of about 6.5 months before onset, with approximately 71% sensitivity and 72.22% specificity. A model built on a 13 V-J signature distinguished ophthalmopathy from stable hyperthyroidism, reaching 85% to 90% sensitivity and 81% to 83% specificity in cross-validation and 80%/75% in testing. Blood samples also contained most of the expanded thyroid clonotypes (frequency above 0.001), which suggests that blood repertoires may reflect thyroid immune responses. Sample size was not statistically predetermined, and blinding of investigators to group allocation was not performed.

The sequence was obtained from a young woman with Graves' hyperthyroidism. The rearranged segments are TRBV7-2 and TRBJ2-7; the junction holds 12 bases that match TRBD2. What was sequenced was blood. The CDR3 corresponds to CASSFLAGGTSSYEQYF. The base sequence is TGTGCCAGCAGCTTTCTAGCGGGGGGGACTAGCTCCTACGAGCAGTACTTC.